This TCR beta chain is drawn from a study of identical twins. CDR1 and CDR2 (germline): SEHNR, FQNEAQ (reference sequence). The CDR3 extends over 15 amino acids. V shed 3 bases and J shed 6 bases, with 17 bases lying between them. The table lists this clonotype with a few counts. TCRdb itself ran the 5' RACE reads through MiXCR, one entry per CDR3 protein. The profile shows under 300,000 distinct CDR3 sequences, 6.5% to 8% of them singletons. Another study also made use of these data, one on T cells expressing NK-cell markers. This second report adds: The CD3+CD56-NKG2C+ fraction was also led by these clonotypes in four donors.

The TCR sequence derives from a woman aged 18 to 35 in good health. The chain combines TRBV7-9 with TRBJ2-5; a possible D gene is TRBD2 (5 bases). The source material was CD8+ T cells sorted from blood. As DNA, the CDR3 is TGTGCCAGCAGCTTTCACGGGGTTCCCCCACAGACCCAGTACTTC. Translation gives CASSFHGVPPQTQYF. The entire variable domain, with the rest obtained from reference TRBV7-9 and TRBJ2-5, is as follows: DTGVSQNPRHKITKRGQNVTFRCDPISEHNRLYWYRQTLGQGPEFLTYFQNEAQLEKSRLLSDRFSAERPKGSFSTLEIQRTEQGDSAMYLCASSFHGVPPQTQYFGPGTRLLVL.